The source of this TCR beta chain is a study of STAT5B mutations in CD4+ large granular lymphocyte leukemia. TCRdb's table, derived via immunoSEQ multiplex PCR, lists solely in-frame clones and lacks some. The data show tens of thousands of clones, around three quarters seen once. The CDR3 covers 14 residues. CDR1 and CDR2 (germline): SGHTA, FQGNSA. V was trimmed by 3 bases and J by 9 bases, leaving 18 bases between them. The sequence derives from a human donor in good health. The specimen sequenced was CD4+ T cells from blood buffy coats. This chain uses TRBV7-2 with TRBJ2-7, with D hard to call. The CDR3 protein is CASSFYLTPLGQYF. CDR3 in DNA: TGTGCCAGCAGCTTTTACTTGACACCTCTGGGGCAGTACTTC.